This is a list of T cell receptor beta chains from one sample in a study of T-cell reconstitution after alpha-beta-depleted transplantation in children. Each CDR3 protein gets one entry after TCRdb re-called the PCR reads with MiXCR. The data hold about 76,000 distinct CDR3 sequences, with around an eighth observed a single time. The source was PBMCs, mostly from graft donor cells, collected 180 days after TCRalphabeta/CD19-depleted stem cell transplant. The receptor set was obtained from a male patient aged 2 to 10 who had a stem cell transplant for acute lymphoblastic leukemia, so the T cells may come from the graft donor. Both conserved end residues are part of each CDR3. A D gene is named only where the DNA matches it firmly. The size entry is marked missing in some rows and otherwise reads once, few, many or a size class.

TRBJ2-2 | TRBV7-9 | . | 16 | few | TGTGCCAGCAGCTTACTTGTAGCTAGCTGGACCGGGGAGCTGTTTTTT | CASSLLVASWTGELFF
TRBJ2-2 | TRBV4-3 | TRBD2 | 17 | few | TGCGCCAGCAGCCAGCGCGGGCTAGCGGGTAACGCCGGGGAGCTGTTTTTT | CASSQRGLAGNAGELFF
TRBJ1-6 | TRBV5-6 | . | 14 | few | TGTGCCAGCAGCTTGCGGACGAGTAATTCACCCCTCCACTTT | CASSLRTSNSPLHF
TRBJ2-1 | TRBV19 | TRBD2 | 15 | . | TGTGCCAGTAGTGTGACTAGCGGGACATTCAATGAGCAGTTCTTC | CASSVTSGTFNEQFF
TRBJ2-2 | TRBV6-1 | . | 14 | few | TGTGCCAGCACCAAATACGGGGGTGGCGGGGAGCTGTTTTTT | CASTKYGGGGELFF
TRBJ2-2 | TRBV25-1 | . | 13 | . | TGTGCCAGCAGTCCCCGGAGCACCGGGGAGCTGTTTTTT | CASSPRSTGELFF
TRBJ2-7 | TRBV4-3 | TRBD2 | 14 | many | TGCGCCAGCAGTGCCGCGGTGGGAGGGTACGAGCAGTACTTC | CASSAAVGGYEQYF
TRBJ2-1 | TRBV9 | . | 15 | . | TGTGCCAGCAGCGTCTACGCCCTTCTTTCGAATGAGCAGTTCTTC | CASSVYALLSNEQFF
TRBJ2-5 | TRBV7-2 | TRBD1 | 17 | . | TGTGCCAGCAGCTTAAGGCCCTGGCAGGGGGCCCAGGAGACCCAGTACTTC | CASSLRPWQGAQETQYF
TRBJ2-1 | TRBV6-6 | TRBD2 | 13 | few | TGTGCCAGCATCCTTCCGGGAGGGAATGAGCAGTTCTTC | CASILPGGNEQFF
TRBJ2-5 | TRBV10-3 | . | 14 | few | TGTGCCATCAAAAGGGACAAACGCCAAGAGACCCAGTACTTC | CAIKRDKRQETQYF
TRBJ2-3 | TRBV9 | . | 13 | many | TGTGCCAGCAGCGTAGATCGGAGAGATACGCAGTATTTT | CASSVDRRDTQYF
TRBJ2-1 | TRBV7-3 | TRBD2 | 17 | . | TGTGCCAGCAGCCCTAATAGGGGCGGGAGGGCCTTCGGTGAGCAGTTCTTC | CASSPNRGGRAFGEQFF
TRBJ2-1 | TRBV6-5 | . | 13 | many | TGTGCCAGCAGTTACACGGGAATAGGTGAGCAGTTCTTC | CASSYTGIGEQFF
TRBJ2-1 | TRBV7-2 | . | 14 | . | TGTGCCAGCAGCTTAGAAGCCACAGGGTGGGTGCAGTTCTTC | CASSLEATGWVQFF
TRBJ1-1 | TRBV18 | . | 13 | . | TGTGCCAGCTCACCACGGGGGGACACTGAAGCTTTCTTT | CASSPRGDTEAFF
TRBJ2-7 | TRBV5-1 | TRBD2 | 15 | . | TGCGCCAGCAGCTTGGTGGCTAGCGGGGGTTACGAGCAGTACTTC | CASSLVASGGYEQYF
TRBJ2-1 | TRBV9 | . | 14 | . | TGTGCCAGCAGCCCAGGAGGCGCTTACAATGAGCAGTTCTTC | CASSPGGAYNEQFF
TRBJ1-5 | TRBV7-6 | . | 14 | few | TGTGCCAGCAGCGATCGCGGGGGGCGAGAGCCCCAGCATTTT | CASSDRGGREPQHF
TRBJ2-7 | TRBV2 | . | 15 | . | TGTGCCAGCAGTCTCACGCGGCGCTCCTACGACGAGCAGTACTTC | CASSLTRRSYDEQYF
TRBJ1-1 | TRBV5-1 | . | 17 | few | TGCGCCAGCAGCTTGCTGCTATCTCAAGGTCGGGGCACTGAAGCTTTCTTT | CASSLLLSQGRGTEAFF
TRBJ2-1 | TRBV15 | TRBD2 | 15 | many | TGTGCCACCAGCAGGGAGGCTAGCGGGATAAATGAGCAGTTCTTC | CATSREASGINEQFF
TRBJ2-1 | TRBV12-3/TRBV12-4 | . | 9 | many | TGTGCCAGCAGCGGGTTAAGAGAATTC | CASSGLREF
TRBJ2-1 | TRBV6-5 | . | 14 | . | TGTGCCAGCAGTTACGAGTTCTCCTACAATGAGCAGTTCTTC | CASSYEFSYNEQFF
TRBJ1-4 | TRBV12-3/TRBV12-4 | TRBD1 | 16 | few | TGTGCCAGCAGTTTTTCGCGGACAGGGCGAGGTGAAAAACTGTTTTTT | CASSFSRTGRGEKLFF
TRBJ2-7 | TRBV7-6 | . | 14 | few | TGTGCCAGCAGCCAACCGTATGTCTCCTACGAGCAGTACTTC | CASSQPYVSYEQYF
TRBJ2-7 | TRBV7-9 | . | 14 | . | TGTGCCAGCAGCACCTGGGGCGAGGGCTACGAGCAGTACTTC | CASSTWGEGYEQYF
TRBJ2-5 | TRBV18 | TRBD1 | 16 | . | TGTGCCAGCTCACCAGGGCAGGGGGCGCCCAGTTGGAACCAGTACTTC | CASSPGQGAPSWNQYF
TRBJ2-5 | TRBV12-3/TRBV12-4 | . | 14 | few | TGTGCCAGCAGCCCGCAGGGTTACCAAGAGACCCAGTACTTC | CASSPQGYQETQYF
TRBJ2-2 | TRBV5-1 | TRBD1 | 16 | . | TGCGCCAGCAGCCGCGGGACAGGGAGAAGAGGCGGGGAGCTGTTTTTT | CASSRGTGRRGGELFF
TRBJ2-5 | TRBV7-2 | . | 12 | . | TGTGCCAGCAGCTTAAGCGCGGAGACCCAGTACTTC | CASSLSAETQYF
TRBJ1-2 | TRBV5-1 | . | 14 | few | TGCGCCAGCAGCCTCGGGACTACTAACTATGGCTACACCTTC | CASSLGTTNYGYTF
TRBJ2-7 | TRBV10-2 | . | 12 | . | TGCGCCAGCAGCCCGGGCCGCTACGAGCAGTACTTC | CASSPGRYEQYF
TRBJ2-7 | TRBV7-6 | TRBD1 | 13 | few | TGTGCCAGCAGCGTGGGACAGGGAGGCGAGCAGTACTTC | CASSVGQGGEQYF
TRBJ2-1 | TRBV5-1 | TRBD2 | 14 | . | TGCGCCAGCAGTCCCGGACTAGCGGGGGATGAGCAGTTCTTC | CASSPGLAGDEQFF
TRBJ2-2 | TRBV27 | TRBD1 | 13 | many | TGTGCCAGCAGTTCCACAGGGGCCGGGGAGCTGTTTTTT | CASSSTGAGELFF
TRBJ1-4 | TRBV9 | . | 14 | few | TGTGCCAGCAGCTCGGGGCCAACTAATGAAAAACTGTTTTTT | CASSSGPTNEKLFF
TRBJ2-5 | TRBV4-2 | TRBD1 | 14 | . | TGTGCCAGCAGCCAGAACAGGGGGAGGGAGACCCAGTACTTC | CASSQNRGRETQYF
TRBJ1-5 | TRBV5-6 | TRBD1 | 14 | . | TGTGCCAGCAGCCTCGGGACAGAGTATCAGCCCCAGCATTTT | CASSLGTEYQPQHF
TRBJ2-4 | TRBV5-1 | . | 13 | few | TGCGCCAGCAGCTTTGAGTTGGAGGACATTCAGTACTTC | CASSFELEDIQYF
TRBJ2-1 | TRBV5-5 | . | 12 | few | TGTGCCACCCGGGGCCTAAACAATGAGCAGTTCTTC | CATRGLNNEQFF